This T cell receptor beta chain was sequenced in a study of CDR3 diversity in severe acne. The germline CDR1 and CDR2 sequences are MNHEY and SVGEGT. This CDR3 has 17 amino acids. Trimming removed 7 bases from V and 2 bases from J, with 22 bases in between. TCRdb re-derived calls from the PCR reads in MiXCR, one entry per CDR3 protein. The table includes roughly 93,000 distinct CDR3 sequences, under 55% detected once. The sequence was obtained from a male donor with severe acne vulgaris. V usage is TRBV6-2 or TRBV6-3 and J usage is TRBJ2-3; no reliable D call. What was sequenced was blood. The CDR3 bases are TGTGCCAGCACGCTAACAACCGACGGAACCTCCACAGATACGCAGTATTTT. It translates to CASTLTTDGTSTDTQYF.